The present TCR beta chain was sequenced within a study of blood T cell repertoires in COVID-19. Overall study context: Italy, Spain and the United States were the sources of the convalescent and acute COVID-19 samples. PBMCs, B-cell-depleted T cells, or T cells provided the cDNA or gDNA that made up the material.

Clinical history as reported by participants underpinned cohort assignment. Sequenced by immunoSEQ multiplex PCR; TCRdb stores in-frame clones only, minus some. The data show 250,000 to 350,000 clones, roughly 90% seen once. The CDR3 contains 13 residues. Germline lookup yields CDR1 MDHEN and CDR2 SYDVKM. Trimming pared 6 bases from V and 7 bases from J, leaving 15 bases between. This chain connects TRBV28 to TRBJ1-2; maybe TRBD1 (6 bases). Sequenced: PBMCs or T cells enriched from blood (not recorded which). The TCR was taken from a woman aged 45-60 years who had been exposed to COVID-19. The CDR3 sequence: CASRAAGVSGYTF. In DNA form, the CDR3 reads TGTGCCAGCAGGGCTGCAGGGGTTAGTGGCTACACCTTC.